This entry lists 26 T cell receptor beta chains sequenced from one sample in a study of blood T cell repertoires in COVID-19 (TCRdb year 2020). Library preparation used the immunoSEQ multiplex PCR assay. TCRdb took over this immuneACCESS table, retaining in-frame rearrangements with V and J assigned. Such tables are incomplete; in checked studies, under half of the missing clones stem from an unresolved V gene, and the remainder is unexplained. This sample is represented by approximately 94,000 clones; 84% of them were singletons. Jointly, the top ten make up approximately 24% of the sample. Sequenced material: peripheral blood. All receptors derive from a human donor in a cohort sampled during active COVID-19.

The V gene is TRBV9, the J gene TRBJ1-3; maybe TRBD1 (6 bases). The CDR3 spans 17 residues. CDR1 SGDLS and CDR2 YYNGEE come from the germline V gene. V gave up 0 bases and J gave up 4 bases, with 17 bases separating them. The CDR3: CASSVVGTAGVGNTIYF. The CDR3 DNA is TGTGCCAGCAGCGTAGTCGGAACGGCAGGGGTAGGAAACACCATATATTTT.

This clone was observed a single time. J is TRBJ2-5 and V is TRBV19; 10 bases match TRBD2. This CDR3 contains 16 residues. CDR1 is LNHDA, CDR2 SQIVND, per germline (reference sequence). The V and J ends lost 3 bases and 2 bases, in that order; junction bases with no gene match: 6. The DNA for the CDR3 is TGTGCCAGTAGTATGGTGGCTAGCGGGGGACAAGAGACCCAGTACTTC. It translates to CASSMVASGGQETQYF.

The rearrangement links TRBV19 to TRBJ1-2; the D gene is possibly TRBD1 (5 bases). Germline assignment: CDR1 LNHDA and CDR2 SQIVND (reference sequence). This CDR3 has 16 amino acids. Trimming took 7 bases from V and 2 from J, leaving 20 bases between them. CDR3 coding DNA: TGTGCCAGTACGAGACGGGTTGGGGACTTAAACTATGGCTACACCTTC. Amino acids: CASTRRVGDLNYGYTF.

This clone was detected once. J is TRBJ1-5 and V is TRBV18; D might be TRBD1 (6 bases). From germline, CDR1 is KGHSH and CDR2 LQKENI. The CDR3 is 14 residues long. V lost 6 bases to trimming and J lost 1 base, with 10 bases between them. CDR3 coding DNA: TGTGCCAGCTCGGAACAGGGAAGCAATCAGCCCCAGCATTTT. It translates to CASSEQGSNQPQHF.

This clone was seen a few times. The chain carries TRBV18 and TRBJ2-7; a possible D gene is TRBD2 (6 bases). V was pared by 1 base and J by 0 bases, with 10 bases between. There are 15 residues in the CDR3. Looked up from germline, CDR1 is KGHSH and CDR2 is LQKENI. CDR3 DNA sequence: TGTGCCAGCTCACCACGGGACTCAACCTCCTACGAGCAGTACTTC. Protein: CASSPRDSTSYEQYF.

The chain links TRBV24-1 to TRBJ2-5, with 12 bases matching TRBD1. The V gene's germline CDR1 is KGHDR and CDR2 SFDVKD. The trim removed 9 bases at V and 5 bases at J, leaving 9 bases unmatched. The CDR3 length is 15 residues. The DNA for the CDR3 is TGTGCCACCTCAATTGGGACAGGGGGCCCGGAGACCCAGTACTTC. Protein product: CATSIGTGGPETQYF.

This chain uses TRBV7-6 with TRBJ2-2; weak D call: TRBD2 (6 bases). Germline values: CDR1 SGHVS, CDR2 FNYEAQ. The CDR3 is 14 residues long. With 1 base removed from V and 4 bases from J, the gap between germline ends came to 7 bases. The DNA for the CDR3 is TGTGCCAGCAGCTTAGTCGGGAGCACCGGGGAGCTGTTTTTT. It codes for CASSLVGSTGELFF.

In DNA form, the CDR3 reads TGTGCCAGCAGACGCGGGACAGGGAACAGCAATCAGCCCCAGCATTTT. Encoded protein: CASRRGTGNSNQPQHF. This chain uses TRBV28 with TRBJ1-5; TRBD1 matches 9 bases. The CDR3 is 16 amino acids. The germline V gene encodes CDR1 MDHEN and CDR2 SYDVKM. V was pared by 6 bases and J by 1 base, with 7 bases of the junction left unmatched. Filled out from reference TRBV28 and TRBJ1-5, the complete variable domain reads DVKVTQSSRYLVKRTGEKVFLECVQDMDHENMFWYRQDPGLGLRLIYFSYDVKMKEKGDIPEGYSVSREKKERFSLILESASTNQTSMYLCASRRGTGNSNQPQHFGDGTRLSIL.

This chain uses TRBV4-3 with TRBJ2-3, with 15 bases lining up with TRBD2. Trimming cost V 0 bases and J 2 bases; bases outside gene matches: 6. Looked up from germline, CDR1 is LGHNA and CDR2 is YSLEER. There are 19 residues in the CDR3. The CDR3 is CASSQDGRTSGGVTDTQYF. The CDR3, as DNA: TGCGCCAGCAGCCAAGATGGAAGGACTAGCGGGGGGGTCACAGATACGCAGTATTTT.

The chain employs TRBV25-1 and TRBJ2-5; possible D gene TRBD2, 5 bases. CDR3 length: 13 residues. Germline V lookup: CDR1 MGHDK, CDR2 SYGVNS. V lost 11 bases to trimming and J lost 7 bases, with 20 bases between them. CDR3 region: CAVRGQNVGTQYF. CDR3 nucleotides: TGTGCCGTTCGAGGGCAGAATGTGGGGACCCAGTACTTC.

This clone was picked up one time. In DNA form, the CDR3 reads TGTGCCAGTAGTAGTCAGAGCGTGGATACGCAGTATTTT. Residues: CASSSQSVDTQYF. The chain combines TRBV19 with TRBJ2-3; D unclear. Deletions cut 4 bases from V and 6 bases from J, with 11 bases between. Looked up from germline, CDR1 is LNHDA and CDR2 is SQIVND (reference sequence). The length of the CDR3 is 13 residues.

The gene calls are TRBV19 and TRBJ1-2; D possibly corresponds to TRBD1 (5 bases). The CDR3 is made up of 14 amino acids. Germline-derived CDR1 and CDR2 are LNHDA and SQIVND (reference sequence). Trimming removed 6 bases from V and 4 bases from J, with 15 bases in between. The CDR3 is CASSPGLSGYGYTF. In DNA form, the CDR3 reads TGTGCCAGTAGCCCGGGACTTTCGGGCTATGGCTACACCTTC.

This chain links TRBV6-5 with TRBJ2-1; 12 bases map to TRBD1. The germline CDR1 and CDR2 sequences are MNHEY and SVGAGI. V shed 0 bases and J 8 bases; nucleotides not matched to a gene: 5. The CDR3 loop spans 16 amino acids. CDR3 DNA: TGTGCCAGCAGTTACTCGGGACAGGGGGCGTTAGATGAGCAGTTCTTC. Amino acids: CASSYSGQGALDEQFF.

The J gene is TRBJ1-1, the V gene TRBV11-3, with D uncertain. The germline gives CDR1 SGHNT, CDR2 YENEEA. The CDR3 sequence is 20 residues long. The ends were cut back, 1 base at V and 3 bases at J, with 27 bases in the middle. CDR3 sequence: CASSLGSPIGAEGRDTEAFF. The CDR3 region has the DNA TGTGCCAGCAGCTTAGGGTCCCCTATTGGTGCGGAGGGCCGGGACACTGAAGCTTTCTTT.

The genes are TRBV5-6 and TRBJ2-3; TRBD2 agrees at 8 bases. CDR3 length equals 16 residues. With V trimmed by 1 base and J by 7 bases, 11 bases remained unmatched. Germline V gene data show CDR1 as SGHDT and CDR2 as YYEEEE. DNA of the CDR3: TGTGCCAGCAGCTTGCGCGTAACGGGAGGGCAATATACGCAGTATTTT. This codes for CASSLRVTGGQYTQYF.

The CDR3 is CASTRDRGLSGELFF. CDR3 coding DNA: TGTGCCAGCACTCGGGACAGGGGGCTTTCCGGGGAGCTGTTTTTT. This chain connects TRBV5-4 to TRBJ2-2, with TRBD1 matching over 12 bases. Germline CDR1 is SGHNT and CDR2 is YYREEE (reference sequence). The CDR3 loop spans 15 amino acids. Losses at the gene ends were 6 bases for V and 6 bases for J; bases not matched to a gene: 6.

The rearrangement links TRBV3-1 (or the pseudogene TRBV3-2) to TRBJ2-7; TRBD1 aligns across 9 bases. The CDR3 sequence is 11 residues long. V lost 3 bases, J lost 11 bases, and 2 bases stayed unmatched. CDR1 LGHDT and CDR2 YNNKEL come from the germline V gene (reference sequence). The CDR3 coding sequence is TGTGCCAGCAGCCATGGACAGGGGAAGTACTTC. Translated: CASSHGQGKYF.

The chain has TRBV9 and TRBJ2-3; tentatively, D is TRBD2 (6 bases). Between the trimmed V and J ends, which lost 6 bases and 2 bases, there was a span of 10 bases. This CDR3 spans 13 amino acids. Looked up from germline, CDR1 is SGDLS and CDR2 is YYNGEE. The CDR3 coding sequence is TGTGCCAGCAACGAACTAGCCACAGATACGCAGTATTTT. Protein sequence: CASNELATDTQYF. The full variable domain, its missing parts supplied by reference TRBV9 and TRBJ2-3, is DSGVTQTPKHLITATGQRVTLRCSPRSGDLSVYWYQQSLDQGLQFLIQYYNGEERAKGNILERFSAQQFPDLHSELNLSSLELGDSALYFCASNELATDTQYFGPGTRLTVL.

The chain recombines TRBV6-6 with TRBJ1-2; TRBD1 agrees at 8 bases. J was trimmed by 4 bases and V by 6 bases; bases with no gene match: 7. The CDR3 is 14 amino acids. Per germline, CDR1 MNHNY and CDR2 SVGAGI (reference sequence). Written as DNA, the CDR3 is TGTGCCAGCAGGGTAGGACAGGGTGGCTATGGCTACACCTTC. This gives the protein CASRVGQGGYGYTF.

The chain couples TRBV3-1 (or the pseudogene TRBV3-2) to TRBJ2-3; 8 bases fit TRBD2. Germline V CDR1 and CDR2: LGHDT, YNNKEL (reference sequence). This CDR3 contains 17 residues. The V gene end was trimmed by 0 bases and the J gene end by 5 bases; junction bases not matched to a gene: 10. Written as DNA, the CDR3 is TGTGCCAGCAGCCAAGATGGACCGGGGGGGCCAGTAGATACGCAGTATTTT. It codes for CASSQDGPGGPVDTQYF.

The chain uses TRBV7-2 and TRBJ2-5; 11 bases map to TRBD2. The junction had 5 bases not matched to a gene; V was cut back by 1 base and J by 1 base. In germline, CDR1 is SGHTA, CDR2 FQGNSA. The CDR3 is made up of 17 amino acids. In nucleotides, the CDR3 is TGTGCCAGCAGCTTAGGCGGCGGGACTAGCGGCCAAGAGACCCAGTACTTC. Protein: CASSLGGGTSGQETQYF.

The CDR3 DNA reads as TGTGCCAGCAGTTACTCGATTGGGACAGCTTACAATGAGCAGTTCTTC. Amino acids: CASSYSIGTAYNEQFF. This sequence joins TRBV6-5 and TRBJ2-1, with 7 nucleotides matching TRBD1. The CDR3 contains 16 residues. J gave up 4 bases and V 0 bases, and 6 bases lay outside the gene matches. CDR1 is MNHEY and CDR2 is SVGAGI in the germline V gene.

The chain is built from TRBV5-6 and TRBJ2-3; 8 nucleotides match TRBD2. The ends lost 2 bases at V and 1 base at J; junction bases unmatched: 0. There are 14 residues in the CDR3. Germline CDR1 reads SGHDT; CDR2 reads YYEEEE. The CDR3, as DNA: TGTGCCAGCAGCTTAGCGGGGGGCACAGATACGCAGTATTTT. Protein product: CASSLAGGTDTQYF.

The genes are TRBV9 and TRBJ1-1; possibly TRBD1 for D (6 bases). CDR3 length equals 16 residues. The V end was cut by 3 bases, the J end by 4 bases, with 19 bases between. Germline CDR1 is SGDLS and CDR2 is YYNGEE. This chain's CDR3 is CASSAYTGQGLTEAFF. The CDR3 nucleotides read TGTGCCAGCAGCGCATACACCGGGCAGGGGCTCACTGAAGCTTTCTTT.

The CDR3, as DNA: TGTGCCAGCACCCCGACGGCGCAGGGTAGCAATCAGCCCCAGCATTTT. Encoded protein: CASTPTAQGSNQPQHF. The J gene is TRBJ1-5, the V gene TRBV7-8, with a tentative D call TRBD1 (5 bases). Germline values: CDR1 SGHVS, CDR2 FQNEAQ. The CDR3 totals 16 residues. The V gene lost 7 bases and the J gene lost 0 bases, with 16 bases spanning the gap.

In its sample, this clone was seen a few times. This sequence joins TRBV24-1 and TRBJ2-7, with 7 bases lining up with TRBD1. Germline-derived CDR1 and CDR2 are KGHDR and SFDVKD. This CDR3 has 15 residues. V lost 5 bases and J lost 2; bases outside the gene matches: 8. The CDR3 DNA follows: TGTGCCACCAGTGGCTCCGGGACAGAGACCTACGAGCAGTACTTC. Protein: CATSGSGTETYEQYF.